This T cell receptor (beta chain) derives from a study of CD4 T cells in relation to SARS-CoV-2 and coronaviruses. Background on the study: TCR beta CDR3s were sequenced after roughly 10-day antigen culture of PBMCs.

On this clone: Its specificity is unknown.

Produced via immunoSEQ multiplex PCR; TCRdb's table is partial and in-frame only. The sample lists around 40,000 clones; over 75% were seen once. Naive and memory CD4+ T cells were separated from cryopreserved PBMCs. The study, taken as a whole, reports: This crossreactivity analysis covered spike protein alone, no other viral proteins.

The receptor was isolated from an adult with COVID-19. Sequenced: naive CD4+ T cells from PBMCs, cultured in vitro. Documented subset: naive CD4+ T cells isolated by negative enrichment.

CDR3 bases: TGTGCCAGCAGCTTAGGCTTCTTCTCTGGGGCCAACGTCCTGACTTTC. It is translated as CASSLGFFSGANVLTF. The J gene is TRBJ2-6, the V gene TRBV7-6; D is undetermined. Germline CDR1 SGHVS, CDR2 FNYEAQ. This CDR3 contains 16 residues. V lost 1 base and J lost 0, with 7 bases in between.